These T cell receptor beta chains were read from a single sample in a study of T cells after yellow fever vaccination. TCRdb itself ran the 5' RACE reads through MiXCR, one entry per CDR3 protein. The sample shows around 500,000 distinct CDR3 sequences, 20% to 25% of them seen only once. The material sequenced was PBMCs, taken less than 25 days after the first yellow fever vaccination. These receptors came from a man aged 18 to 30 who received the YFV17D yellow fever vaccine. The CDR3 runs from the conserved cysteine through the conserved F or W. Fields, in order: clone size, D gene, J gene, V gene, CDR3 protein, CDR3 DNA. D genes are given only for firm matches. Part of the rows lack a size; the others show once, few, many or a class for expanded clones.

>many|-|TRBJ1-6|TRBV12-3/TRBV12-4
CASSLGGNSPLHF
TGCGCCAGCAGCTTGGGGGGCAATTCACCCCTCCACTTT
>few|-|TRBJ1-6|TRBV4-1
CASSRIPLRANLSPLHF
TGCGCCAGCAGCCGCATCCCCCTCCGGGCTAATCTTTCACCCCTCCACTTT
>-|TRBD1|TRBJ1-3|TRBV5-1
CASSWDRETDTIYF
TGCGCCAGCAGCTGGGACAGGGAAACGGACACCATATATTTT
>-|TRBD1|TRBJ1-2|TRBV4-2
CASSQRDREANGYTF
TGTGCCAGCAGCCAACGCGACAGGGAGGCGAATGGCTACACCTTC
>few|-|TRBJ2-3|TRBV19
CASSIVVTDTQYF
TGTGCCAGTAGTATAGTAGTCACAGATACGCAGTATTTT
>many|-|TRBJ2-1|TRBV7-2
CASSFSPRGHEQFF
TGTGCCAGCAGCTTCTCCCCACGCGGTCATGAGCAGTTCTTC
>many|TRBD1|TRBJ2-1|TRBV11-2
CASSLLGGQGMLVGYNEQFF
TGTGCCAGCAGCCTATTAGGGGGACAGGGGATGTTGGTTGGGTACAATGAGCAGTTCTTC
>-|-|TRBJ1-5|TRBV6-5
CASSYSGETRQPQHF
TGTGCCAGCAGTTACTCGGGGGAGACACGTCAGCCCCAGCATTTT
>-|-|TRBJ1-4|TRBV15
CATSRKARGEKLFF
TGTGCCACCAGCAGAAAAGCCAGGGGTGAAAAACTGTTTTTT
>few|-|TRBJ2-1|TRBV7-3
CASSLEGARSYNEQFF
TGTGCCAGCAGCTTAGAAGGAGCTCGCTCCTACAATGAGCAGTTCTTC
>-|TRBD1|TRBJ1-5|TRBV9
CASSVTGEDQPQHF
TGTGCCAGCAGCGTGACAGGGGAAGATCAGCCCCAGCATTTT
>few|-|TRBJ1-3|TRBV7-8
CASSDLAPGNTIYF
TGTGCCAGCAGCGACCTCGCCCCTGGAAACACCATATATTTT
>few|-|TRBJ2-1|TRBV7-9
CASSPPYRRAVYNEQFF
TGTGCCAGCAGCCCTCCGTACAGGAGGGCCGTCTACAATGAGCAGTTCTTC
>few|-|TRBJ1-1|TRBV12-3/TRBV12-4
CASSLAGDGTEAFF
TGTGCCAGCAGTTTAGCGGGGGACGGCACTGAAGCTTTCTTT
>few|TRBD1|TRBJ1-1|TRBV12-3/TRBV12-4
CASSFFTGGASTEAFF
TGTGCCAGCAGTTTCTTCACAGGGGGCGCGTCCACTGAAGCTTTCTTT
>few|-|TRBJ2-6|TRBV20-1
CSARDPPGANVLTF
TGCAGTGCTAGAGATCCCCCTGGGGCCAACGTCCTGACTTTC
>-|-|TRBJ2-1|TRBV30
CAWSLSSPYNEQFF
TGTGCCTGGAGCCTATCTAGCCCCTACAATGAGCAGTTCTTC
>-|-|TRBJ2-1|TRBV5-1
CASSLIPNLNEQFF
TGCGCCAGCAGCTTGATTCCGAACCTCAATGAGCAGTTCTTC
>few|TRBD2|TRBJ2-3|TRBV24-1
CATSDPGTSGGPTDTQYF
TGTGCCACCAGTGATCCCGGGACTAGCGGGGGGCCCACAGATACGCAGTATTTT
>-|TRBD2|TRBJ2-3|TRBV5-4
CASSLERGRGRTQYF
TGTGCCAGCAGCTTAGAGCGGGGGCGCGGGAGAACGCAGTATTTT
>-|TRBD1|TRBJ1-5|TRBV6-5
CASRFTGENQPQHF
TGTGCCAGCAGGTTTACAGGGGAGAATCAGCCCCAGCATTTT
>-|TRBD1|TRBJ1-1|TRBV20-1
CSARHPGQRNTEAFF
TGCAGTGCTAGACACCCGGGACAGAGGAACACTGAAGCTTTCTTT
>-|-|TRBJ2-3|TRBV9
CASSVEGSTNTDTQYF
TGTGCCAGCAGCGTAGAGGGCAGCACGAACACAGATACGCAGTATTTT
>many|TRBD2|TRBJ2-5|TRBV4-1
CASSLAGAETQYF
TGCGCCAGCAGCCTAGCGGGGGCGGAGACCCAGTACTTC
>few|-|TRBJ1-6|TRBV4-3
CASSQEGNSPLHF
TGCGCCAGCAGCCAAGAAGGGAATTCACCCCTCCACTTT
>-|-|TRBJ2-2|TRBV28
CASIGARATGELFF
TGTGCCAGCATTGGTGCCCGTGCCACCGGGGAGCTGTTTTTT
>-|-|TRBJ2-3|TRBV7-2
CASSFGGGSTDTQYF
TGCGCCAGCAGCTTCGGGGGCGGTAGCACAGATACGCAGTATTTT
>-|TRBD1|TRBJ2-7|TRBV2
CASRGQGWGEQYF
TGTGCCAGCAGAGGACAGGGCTGGGGCGAGCAGTACTTC
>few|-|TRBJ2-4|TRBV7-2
CASSFPEGLAKNIQYF
TGTGCCAGCAGCTTTCCTGAGGGGCTAGCCAAAAACATTCAGTACTTC
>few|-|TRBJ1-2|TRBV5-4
CASSLALGGIGYTF
TGTGCCAGCAGCTTGGCCTTGGGGGGAATCGGCTACACCTTC
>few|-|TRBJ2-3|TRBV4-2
CASSQGDITDTQYF
TGTGCCAGCAGCCAAGGGGACATCACAGATACGCAGTATTTT
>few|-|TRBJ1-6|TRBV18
CASSPQGKDSPLHF
TGTGCCAGCTCACCACAGGGGAAGGATTCACCCCTCCACTTT
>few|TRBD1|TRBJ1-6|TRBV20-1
CSARVYVSVGTDNSPLHF
TGCAGTGCTAGAGTATATGTCAGTGTTGGGACAGATAATTCACCCCTCCACTTT
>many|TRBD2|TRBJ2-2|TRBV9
CASSGTSGGNTGELFF
TGTGCCAGCAGCGGAACTAGCGGGGGAAACACCGGGGAGCTGTTTTTT
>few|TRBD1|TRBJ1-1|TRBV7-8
CASSLPSRGLNTEAFF
TGTGCCAGCAGCTTACCCAGCAGGGGGTTGAACACTGAAGCTTTCTTT
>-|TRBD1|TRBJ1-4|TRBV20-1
CSAREAYTGDGEKLFF
TGCAGTGCTAGAGAGGCCTATACAGGGGATGGTGAAAAACTGTTTTTT
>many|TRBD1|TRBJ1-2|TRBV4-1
CASSQRDSGQDGYTF
TGCGCCAGCAGCCAAAGGGACTCCGGACAGGATGGCTACACCTTC
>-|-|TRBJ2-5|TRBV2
CASMRSHQETQYF
TGTGCCAGCATGAGGAGCCATCAAGAGACCCAGTACTTC
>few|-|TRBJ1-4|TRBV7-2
CASSPYGGADEKLFF
TGTGCCAGCAGCCCATACGGGGGCGCCGATGAAAAACTGTTTTTT
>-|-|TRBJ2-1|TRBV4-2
CASSPGHTEYIPLTYNEQFF
TGTGCCAGCAGCCCGGGGCACACAGAGTATATTCCCCTTACATACAATGAGCAGTTCTTC
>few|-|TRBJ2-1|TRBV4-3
CASSRVFHNEQFF
TGCGCCAGCAGCCGGGTCTTCCACAATGAGCAGTTCTTC
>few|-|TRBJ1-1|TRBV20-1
CSAPPRLGNTEAFF
TGCAGTGCTCCCCCCAGGTTGGGGAACACTGAAGCTTTCTTT
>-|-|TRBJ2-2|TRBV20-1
CSARDPNRRNTGELFF
TGCAGTGCTAGAGATCCGAACAGGAGGAACACCGGGGAGCTGTTTTTT
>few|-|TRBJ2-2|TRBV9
CASSAERMSRELFF
TGTGCCAGCAGCGCAGAACGAATGTCCCGGGAGCTGTTTTTT
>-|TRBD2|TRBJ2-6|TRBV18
CASSPSGTSGGSPGANVLTF
TGTGCCAGCTCACCTTCCGGGACTAGCGGGGGGTCCCCTGGGGCCAACGTCCTGACTTTC
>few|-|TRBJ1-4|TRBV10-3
CATRGGLATNEKLFF
TGTGCCACCAGAGGGGGTCTTGCAACTAATGAAAAACTGTTTTTT
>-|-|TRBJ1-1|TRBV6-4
CASSVEENTEAFF
TGTGCCAGCAGTGTCGAGGAGAACACTGAAGCTTTCTTT
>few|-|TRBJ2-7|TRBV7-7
CASSLALFSEQYF
TGTGCCAGCAGCTTGGCCTTGTTTTCCGAGCAGTACTTC
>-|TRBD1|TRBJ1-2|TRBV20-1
CSARRGATGQGNYGYTF
TGCAGTGCCCGGAGGGGAGCTACGGGACAGGGGAACTATGGCTACACCTTC
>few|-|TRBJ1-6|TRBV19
CASSDSGYNSPLHF
TGTGCCAGTAGCGACTCAGGATATAATTCACCCCTCCACTTT
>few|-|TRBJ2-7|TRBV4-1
CASSQVGTGDEQYF
TGCGCCAGCAGCCAAGTGGGGACCGGAGACGAGCAGTACTTC
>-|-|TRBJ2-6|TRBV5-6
CASSLLVLSGANVLTF
TGTGCCAGCAGCTTACTAGTACTCTCTGGGGCCAACGTCCTGACTTTC
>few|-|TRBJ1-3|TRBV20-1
CSARDPSKGNTIYF
TGCAGTGCTAGAGACCCCTCGAAAGGAAACACCATATATTTT
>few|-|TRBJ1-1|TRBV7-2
CASSLEVSFNTEAFF
TGTGCCAGCAGCTTAGAGGTTTCCTTCAACACTGAAGCTTTCTTT
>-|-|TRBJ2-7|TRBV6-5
CASSFAWQGLYEQYF
TGTGCCAGCAGTTTCGCCTGGCAGGGGCTATACGAGCAGTACTTC